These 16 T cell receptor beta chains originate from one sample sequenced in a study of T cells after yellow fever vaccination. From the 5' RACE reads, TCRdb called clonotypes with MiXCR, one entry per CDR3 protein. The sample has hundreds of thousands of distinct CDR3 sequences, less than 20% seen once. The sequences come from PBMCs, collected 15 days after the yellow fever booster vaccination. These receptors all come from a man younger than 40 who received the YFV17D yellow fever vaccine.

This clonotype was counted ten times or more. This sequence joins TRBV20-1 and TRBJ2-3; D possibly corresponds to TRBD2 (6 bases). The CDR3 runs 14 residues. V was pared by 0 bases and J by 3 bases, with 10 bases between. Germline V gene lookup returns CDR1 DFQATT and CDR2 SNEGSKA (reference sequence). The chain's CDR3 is CSARDPGRTDTQYF. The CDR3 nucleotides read TGCAGTGCTAGAGATCCCGGGAGAACAGATACGCAGTATTTT.

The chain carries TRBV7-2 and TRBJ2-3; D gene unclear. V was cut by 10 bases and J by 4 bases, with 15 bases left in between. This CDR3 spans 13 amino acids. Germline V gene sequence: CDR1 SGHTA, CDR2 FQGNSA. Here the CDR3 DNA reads TGTGCCACCAGGTCTGGAGTCGCAGATACGCAGTATTTT. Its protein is CATRSGVADTQYF. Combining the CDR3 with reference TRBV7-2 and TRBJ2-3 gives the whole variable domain GAGVSQSPSNKVTEKGKDVELRCDPISGHTALYWYRQSLGQGLEFLIYFQGNSAPDKSGLPSDRFSAERTGGSVSTLTIQRTQQEDSAVYLCATRSGVADTQYFGPGTRLTVL.

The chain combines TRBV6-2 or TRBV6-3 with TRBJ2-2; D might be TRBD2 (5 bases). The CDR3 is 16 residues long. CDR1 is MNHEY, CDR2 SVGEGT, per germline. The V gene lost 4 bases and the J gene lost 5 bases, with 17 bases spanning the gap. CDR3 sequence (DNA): TGTGCCAGCAGTTCCCTTCCGGGGAGAGGAACCGGGGAGCTGTTTTTT. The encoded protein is CASSSLPGRGTGELFF.

The CDR3 spells CASSQDRAFENIQYF. CDR3 nucleotides: TGTGCCAGCAGCCAAGACAGGGCTTTCGAAAACATTCAGTACTTC. V usage is TRBV3-1 and J usage is TRBJ2-4, with TRBD1 as a possible D gene (5 bases). The germline V gene has CDR1 LGHDT and CDR2 YNNKEL (reference sequence). The CDR3 runs to 15 residues. Deletions cut 0 bases from V and 5 bases from J, with 11 bases between.

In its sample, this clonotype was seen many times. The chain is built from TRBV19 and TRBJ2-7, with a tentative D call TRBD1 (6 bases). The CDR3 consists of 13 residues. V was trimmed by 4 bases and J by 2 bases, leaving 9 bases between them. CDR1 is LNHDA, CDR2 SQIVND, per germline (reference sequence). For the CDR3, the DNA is TGTGCCAGTAGTAACGGACAGACCTACGAGCAGTACTTC. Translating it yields CASSNGQTYEQYF.

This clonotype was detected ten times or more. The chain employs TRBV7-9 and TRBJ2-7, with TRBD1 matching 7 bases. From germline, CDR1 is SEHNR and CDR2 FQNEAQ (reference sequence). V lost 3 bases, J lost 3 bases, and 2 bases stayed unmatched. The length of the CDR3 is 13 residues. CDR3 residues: CASSFGTDYEQYF. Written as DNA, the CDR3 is TGTGCCAGCAGCTTCGGGACAGACTACGAGCAGTACTTC.

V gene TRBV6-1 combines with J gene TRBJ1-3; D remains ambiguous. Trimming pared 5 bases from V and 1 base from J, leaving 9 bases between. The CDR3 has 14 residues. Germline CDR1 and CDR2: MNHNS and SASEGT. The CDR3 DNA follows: TGTGCCAGCAGTAGGGAGGGATCTGGAAACACCATATATTTT. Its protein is CASSREGSGNTIYF.

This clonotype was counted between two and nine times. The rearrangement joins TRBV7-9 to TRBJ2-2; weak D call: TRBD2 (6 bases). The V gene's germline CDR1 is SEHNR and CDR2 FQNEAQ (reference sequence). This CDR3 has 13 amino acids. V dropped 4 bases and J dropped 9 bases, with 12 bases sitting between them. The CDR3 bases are TGTGCCAGCAGCTGGGATGCGGGACGGGAGCTGTTTTTT. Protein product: CASSWDAGRELFF.

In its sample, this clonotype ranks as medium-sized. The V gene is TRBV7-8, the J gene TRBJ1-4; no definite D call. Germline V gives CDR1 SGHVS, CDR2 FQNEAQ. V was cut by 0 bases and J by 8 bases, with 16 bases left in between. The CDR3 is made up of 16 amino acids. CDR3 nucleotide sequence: TGTGCCAGCAGCTTAGCGGGTTCCACAGTGAGGGAAAAACTGTTTTTT. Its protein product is CASSLAGSTVREKLFF. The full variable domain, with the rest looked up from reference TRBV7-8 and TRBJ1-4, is GAGVSQSPRYKVAKRGQDVALRCDPISGHVSLFWYQQALGQGPEFLTYFQNEAQLDKSGLPSDRFFAERPEGSVSTLKIQRTQQEDSAVYLCASSLAGSTVREKLFFGSGTQLSVL.

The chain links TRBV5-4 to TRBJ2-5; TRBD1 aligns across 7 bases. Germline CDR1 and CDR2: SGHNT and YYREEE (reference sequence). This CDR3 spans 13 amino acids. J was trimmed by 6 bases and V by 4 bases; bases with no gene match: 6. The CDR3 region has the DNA TGTGCCAGCAGCGTAAACAGGGGTAAGACCCAGTACTTC. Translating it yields CASSVNRGKTQYF.

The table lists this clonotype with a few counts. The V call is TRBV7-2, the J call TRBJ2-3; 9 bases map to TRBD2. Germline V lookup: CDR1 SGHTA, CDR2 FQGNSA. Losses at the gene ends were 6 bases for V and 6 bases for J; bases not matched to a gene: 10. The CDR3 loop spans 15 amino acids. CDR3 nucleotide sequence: TGTGCCAGCAGACCGGCTCTAGCGGGACGGGATACGCAGTATTTT. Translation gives CASRPALAGRDTQYF.

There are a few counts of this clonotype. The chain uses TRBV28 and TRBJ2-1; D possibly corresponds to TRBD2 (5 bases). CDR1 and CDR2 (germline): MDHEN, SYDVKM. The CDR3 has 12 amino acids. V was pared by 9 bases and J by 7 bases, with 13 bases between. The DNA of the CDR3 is TGTGCCAGTCGAAGCGGACCGAATGAGCAGTTCTTC. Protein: CASRSGPNEQFF.

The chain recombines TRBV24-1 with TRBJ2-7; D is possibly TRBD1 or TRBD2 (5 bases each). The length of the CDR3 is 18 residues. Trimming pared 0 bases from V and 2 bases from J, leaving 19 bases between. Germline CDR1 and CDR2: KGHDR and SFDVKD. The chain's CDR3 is CATSDLGGRPIPPYEQYF. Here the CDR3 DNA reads TGTGCCACCAGTGATTTGGGGGGACGGCCGATTCCTCCCTACGAGCAGTACTTC.

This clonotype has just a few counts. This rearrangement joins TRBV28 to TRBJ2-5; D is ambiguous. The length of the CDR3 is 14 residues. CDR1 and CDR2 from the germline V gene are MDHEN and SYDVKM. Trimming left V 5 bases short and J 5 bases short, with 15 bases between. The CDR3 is CASSTLGPIETQYF. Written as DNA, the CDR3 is TGTGCCAGCAGTACTCTCGGCCCTATCGAGACCCAGTACTTC.

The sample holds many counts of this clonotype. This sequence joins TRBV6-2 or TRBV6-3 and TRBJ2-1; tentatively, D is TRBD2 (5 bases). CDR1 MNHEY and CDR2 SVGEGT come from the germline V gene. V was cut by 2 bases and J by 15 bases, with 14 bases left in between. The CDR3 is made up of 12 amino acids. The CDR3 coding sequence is TGTGCCAGCAGTTACGACCGAGCGCGGGTGTTCTTC. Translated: CASSYDRARVFF.

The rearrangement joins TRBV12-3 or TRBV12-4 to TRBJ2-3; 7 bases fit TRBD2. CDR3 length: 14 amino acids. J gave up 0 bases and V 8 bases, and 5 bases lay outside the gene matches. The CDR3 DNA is TGTGCCAGCGGCAATAGCGGGAGCACAGATACGCAGTATTTT. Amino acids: CASGNSGSTDTQYF.